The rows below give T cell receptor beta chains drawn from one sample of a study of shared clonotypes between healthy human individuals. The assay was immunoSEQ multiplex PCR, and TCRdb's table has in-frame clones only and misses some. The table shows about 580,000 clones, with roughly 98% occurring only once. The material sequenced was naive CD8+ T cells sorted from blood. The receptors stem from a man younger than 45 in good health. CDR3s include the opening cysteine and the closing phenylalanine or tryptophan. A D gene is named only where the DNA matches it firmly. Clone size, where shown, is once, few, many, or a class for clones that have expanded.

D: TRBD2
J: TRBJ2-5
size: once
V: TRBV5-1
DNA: TGCGCCAGCAGCTTCCGGGGGGGCAGGCAAGAGACCCAGTACTTC
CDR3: CASSFRGGRQETQYF

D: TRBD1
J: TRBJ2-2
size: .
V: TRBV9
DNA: TGTGCCAGCAGCGGAGTCCCAATCCCAACGGGACAGGGATTGACCGGGGAGCTGTTTTTT
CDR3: CASSGVPIPTGQGLTGELFF

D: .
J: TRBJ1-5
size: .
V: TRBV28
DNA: TGTGCCAGCAGTTTCCGTTCTGGAAGTCCCGCAGACGGATACAATCAGCCCCAGCATTTT
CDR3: CASSFRSGSPADGYNQPQHF

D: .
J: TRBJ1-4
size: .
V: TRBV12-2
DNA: TGTGCAAGTCGCCCTTATCCCCAGGACCCTCTGGGAGCAACTAATGAAAAACTGTTTTTT
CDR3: CASRPYPQDPLGATNEKLFF

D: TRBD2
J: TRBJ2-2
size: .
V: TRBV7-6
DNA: TGTGCCAGCAGCCCGGTGCTAGCGGGAGGTACCGGGGAGCTGTTTTTT
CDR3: CASSPVLAGGTGELFF

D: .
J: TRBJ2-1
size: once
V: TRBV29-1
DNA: TGCAGCGTTGAGGCGGGGAGCGCCTACAATGAGCAGTTCTTC
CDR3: CSVEAGSAYNEQFF

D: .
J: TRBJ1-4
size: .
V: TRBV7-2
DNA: TGTGCCAGCAGCTTAGTCGTTGCAACTAATGAAAAACTGTTTTTT
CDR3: CASSLVVATNEKLFF

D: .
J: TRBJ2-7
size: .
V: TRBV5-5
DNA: TGTGCCAGCAGGGAGGTGATAGGACTGTACGAGCAGTACTTC
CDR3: CASREVIGLYEQYF

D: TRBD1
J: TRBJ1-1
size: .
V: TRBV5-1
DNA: TGCGCCAGCAGCTTCGACAGGGTTGGGAACACTGAAGCTTTCTTT
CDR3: CASSFDRVGNTEAFF

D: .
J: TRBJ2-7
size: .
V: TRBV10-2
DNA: TGCGCCAGCAGTGAGCCGGGCTACGAGCAGTACTTC
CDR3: CASSEPGYEQYF

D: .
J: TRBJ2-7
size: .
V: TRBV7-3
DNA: TGTGCCAGCAGCTATGACAGGATCAACGAGCAGTACTTC
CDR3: CASSYDRINEQYF

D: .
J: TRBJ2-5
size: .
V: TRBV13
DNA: TGTGCCAGCAGCCCAGGACTGGGAGAGACCCAGTACTTC
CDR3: CASSPGLGETQYF

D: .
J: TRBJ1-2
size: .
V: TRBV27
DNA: TGTGCCAGCAGTTTATCGGTCGGGAACTATGGCTACACCTTC
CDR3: CASSLSVGNYGYTF

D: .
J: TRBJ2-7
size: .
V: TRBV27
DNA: TGTGCCAGCAGTCCGGGACCAAACGTGGGGGGCGAGCAGTACTTC
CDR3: CASSPGPNVGGEQYF

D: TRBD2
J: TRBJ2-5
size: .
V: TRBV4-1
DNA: TGCGCCAGCAGCCATTTAGCGGGAGATCACCAAGAGACCCAGTACTTC
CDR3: CASSHLAGDHQETQYF

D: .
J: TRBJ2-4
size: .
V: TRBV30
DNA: TGTGCCTGGAGTGCAGGATTTGGGCGTAGAAACATTCAGTACTTC
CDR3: CAWSAGFGRRNIQYF

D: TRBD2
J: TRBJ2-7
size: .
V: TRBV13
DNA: TGTGCCAGCAGCACCCCGGGACTAGGCTACGAGCAGTACTTC
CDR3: CASSTPGLGYEQYF

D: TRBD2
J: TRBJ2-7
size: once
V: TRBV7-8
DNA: TGTGCCAGCTCCGAGACTAGCGGGAATTACGAGCAGTACTTC
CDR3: CASSETSGNYEQYF

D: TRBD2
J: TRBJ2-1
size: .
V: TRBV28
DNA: TGTGCCAGCAGTTTAGGTTGGCGGGAGGCCAGCTACAATGAGCAGTTCTTC
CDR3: CASSLGWREASYNEQFF

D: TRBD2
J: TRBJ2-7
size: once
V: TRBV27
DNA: TGTGCCAGCAGCCTGGGACTAGCGGCCTACGAGCAGTACTTC
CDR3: CASSLGLAAYEQYF

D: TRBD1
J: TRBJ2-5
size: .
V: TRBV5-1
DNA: TGCGCCAGCAGCTTAGAGGACAGGGGAGGAGAGACCCAGTACTTC
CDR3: CASSLEDRGGETQYF

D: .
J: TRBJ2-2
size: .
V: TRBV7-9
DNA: TGTGCCAGCAGCAGTAACCAGGGAGCGGGGGAGCTGTTTTTT
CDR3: CASSSNQGAGELFF

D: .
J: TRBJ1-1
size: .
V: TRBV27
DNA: TGTGCCAGCGGACAACATGAAGCTTTCTTT
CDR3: CASGQHEAFF

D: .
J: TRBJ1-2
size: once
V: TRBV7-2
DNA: TGTGCCAGCAGCTTAGGGCAGGCTGCTGGCTACACCTTC
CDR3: CASSLGQAAGYTF

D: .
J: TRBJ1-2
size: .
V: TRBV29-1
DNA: TGCAGCGTTGATGGGGGCGCGAGATATGGCTACACCTTC
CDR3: CSVDGGARYGYTF

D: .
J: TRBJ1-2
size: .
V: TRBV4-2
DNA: TGTGCCAGCAGCCAACCGGGACTGATATATGGCTACACCTTC
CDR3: CASSQPGLIYGYTF

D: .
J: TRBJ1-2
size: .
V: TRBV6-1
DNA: TGTGCCAGCAACCCCGGCCCGTTATATGGCTACACCTTC
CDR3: CASNPGPLYGYTF

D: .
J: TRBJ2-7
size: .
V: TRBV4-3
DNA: TGCGCCAGCAGCCGGGAAAAAACGTTGCGCGAGCAGTACTTC
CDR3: CASSREKTLREQYF

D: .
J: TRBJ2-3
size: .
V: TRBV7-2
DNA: TGTGCCAGCAGCTTAGGGGACTGGGCAGATACGCAGTATTTT
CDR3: CASSLGDWADTQYF

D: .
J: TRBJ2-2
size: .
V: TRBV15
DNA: TGTGCCACCAGCAGAGATTCTGGTGCGGGGGAGCTGTTTTTT
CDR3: CATSRDSGAGELFF

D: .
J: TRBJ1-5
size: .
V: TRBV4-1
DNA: TGCGCCAGCAGCCAAGGACCCTTGGATCAGCCCCAGCATTTT
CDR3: CASSQGPLDQPQHF

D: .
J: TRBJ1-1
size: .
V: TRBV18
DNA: TGTGCCAGCGGGATATCGAACACTGAAGCTTTCTTT
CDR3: CASGISNTEAFF

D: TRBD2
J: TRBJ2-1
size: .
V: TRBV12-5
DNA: TGTGCTAGTGGTTTGGTACCTAGCGGTGACTACAATGAGCAGTTCTTC
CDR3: CASGLVPSGDYNEQFF